One sample yielded the 11 T cell receptor beta chains listed below, sequenced in a study of T and B cells in COVID-19 patients. BIOMED2 TRB-A/B primer pools were used in multiplex TRB PCR. TCRdb re-derived calls from the multiplex PCR reads in MiXCR, one entry per CDR3 protein. Of some 8,900 distinct CDR3 sequences in the sample, around a third were seen once. From blood, roughly 220-550 ng of genomic DNA served as TRB template. Specimen: blood. The receptor set was obtained from a human donor who had recovered from COVID-19.

The sample holds a few counts of this clonotype. CDR3 nucleotide sequence: TGTGCCAGCAGCGCGTCATATGGAAGACGGGGCACCGGGGAGCTGTTTTTT. This translates into CASSASYGRRGTGELFF. The chain is built from TRBV5-6 and TRBJ2-2; D might be TRBD2 (5 bases). V was cut by 4 bases and J by 4 bases, with 20 bases left in between. The length of the CDR3 is 17 residues. CDR1 and CDR2 (germline): SGHDT, YYEEEE.

In its sample, this clonotype was seen a few times. The chain is built from TRBV6-5 and TRBJ1-2; D unresolved. Between the trimmed V and J ends, which lost 0 bases and 1 base, there was a span of 9 bases. This CDR3 region has 15 residues. Germline CDR1 is MNHEY and CDR2 is SVGAGI. The CDR3 loop reads CASSYSPGVNYGYTF. The DNA for the CDR3 is TGTGCCAGCAGTTACTCGCCCGGTGTTAACTATGGCTACACCTTC.

V and J are TRBV7-2 and TRBJ1-2; D is unclear. CDR1 SGHTA and CDR2 FQGNSA come from the germline V gene. The CDR3 runs 12 residues. V was trimmed by 2 bases and J by 9 bases, leaving 10 bases between them. The CDR3 bases are TGTGCCAGCAGCTTAAGAGAAGGGCGCTACACCTTC. The encoded protein is CASSLREGRYTF.

By sample share, this clonotype is medium-sized. The genes are TRBV6-2 or TRBV6-3 and TRBJ2-1, with 7 bases that match TRBD1. The CDR3 runs 16 residues. Germline V CDR1 and CDR2: MNHEY, SVGEGT. With V trimmed by 7 bases and J by 7 bases, 16 bases remained unmatched. The CDR3, as DNA: TGTGCCAGCACAGCAGGGGGTGACCTCACGGGGAATGAGCAGTTCTTC. As protein: CASTAGGDLTGNEQFF.

This chain uses TRBV30 with TRBJ1-1; D is ambiguous. Germline V gene data show CDR1 as GTSNPN and CDR2 as SVGIG (reference sequence). The CDR3 covers 13 residues. V lost 7 bases, J lost 1 base, and 13 bases lay in between. CDR3 sequence reads: CASSRGANTEAFF. The DNA for the CDR3 is TGTGCCTCCTCTCGAGGCGCGAACACTGAAGCTTTCTTT. The variable domain in full, completed from reference TRBV30 and TRBJ1-1, reads SQTIHQWPATLVQPVGSPLSLECTVEGTSNPNLYWYRQAAGRGLQLLFYSVGIGQISSEVPQNLSASRPQDRQFILSSKKLLLSDSGFYLCASSRGANTEAFFGQGTRLTVV.

The rearrangement joins TRBV7-6 to TRBJ1-2; no clear D. V lost 4 bases and J 4 bases, leaving 16 bases between the germline ends. CDR3 length: 15 amino acids. Germline V lookup: CDR1 SGHVS, CDR2 FNYEAQ. CDR3 in DNA: TGTGCCAGCAGCTCCTTCCAGGCATTTTCCTATGGCTACACCTTC. It translates to CASSSFQAFSYGYTF.

J is TRBJ1-6 and V is TRBV11-1; TRBD1 is a possible D gene (5 bases). The germline gives CDR1 SGHAT, CDR2 FQDESV (reference sequence). V lost 1 base and J lost 7, with 11 bases in between. The CDR3 is 15 amino acids. CDR3 sequence reads: CASSLEAGQNSPLHF. CDR3 bases: TGTGCCAGCAGCTTAGAAGCAGGGCAGAATTCACCCCTCCACTTT.

This clonotype was observed a few times. The CDR3 here is CASSLWSTDTQYF. The CDR3 DNA sequence: TGTGCCAGCAGCCTATGGAGCACAGATACGCAGTATTTT. This sequence joins TRBV12-3 or TRBV12-4 and TRBJ2-3; no clear D gene. Trimming cost V 6 bases and J 0 bases, with 7 bases left between them. The CDR3 is made up of 13 amino acids.

This clonotype appeared a single time. This may stem from a read error, because a much larger clone lies one nucleotide away. The rearrangement uses TRBV19 and TRBJ2-7; D is undetermined. Germline lookup yields CDR1 LNHDA and CDR2 SQIVND (reference sequence). Between the trimmed V and J ends, which lost 3 bases and 3 bases, there was a span of 9 bases. There are 13 residues in the CDR3. CDR3 nucleotide sequence: TGTGCCAGTAGTATCGGTCTTTACTACGAGCAGTACTTC. This codes for CASSIGLYYEQYF.

This clonotype qualifies as medium-sized. J is TRBJ2-1 and V is TRBV5-5, with D unresolved. CDR1 is SGHKS and CDR2 is YYEKEE in the germline V gene (reference sequence). V shed 3 bases and J shed 9 bases, with 10 bases lying between them. This CDR3 has 12 amino acids. The CDR3 reads CASSYSPGEQFF. As DNA, the CDR3 is TGTGCCAGCAGCTACAGCCCAGGTGAGCAGTTCTTC.

This clonotype is categorized as medium-sized (0.01 to 0.1%). The chain uses TRBV30 and TRBJ2-7, with TRBD1 identical over 7 bases. The V gene end was trimmed by 3 bases and the J gene end by 3 bases; junction bases not matched to a gene: 11. The germline V gene has CDR1 GTSNPN and CDR2 SVGIG (reference sequence). The CDR3 contains 15 residues. The CDR3 coding sequence is TGTGCCTGGAGCAAACAGGGGCCGTCTGACTACGAGCAGTACTTC. This gives the protein CAWSKQGPSDYEQYF.